This is a list of T cell receptor beta chains from one sample in a study of blood T cell repertoires in COVID-19. Only in-frame clones appear in the TCRdb table, and some are missing; sequencing was by immunoSEQ multiplex PCR. Among some 120,000 clones listed, about nine tenths were seen once. Sequencing input: peripheral blood. Receptors originate from a man aged 40-49 years with acute or convalescent COVID-19. CDR3s include the opening cysteine and the closing phenylalanine or tryptophan. D genes are given only for firm matches. Size tells how often a clone was seen (once, few, many) or the class of an expanded clone, and some rows leave it out.

clone size | J gene | D gene | V gene | CDR3 protein | CDR3 DNA
NA | TRBJ2-1 | TRBD2 | TRBV19 | CASSTGVAGGLREQFF | TGTGCCAGTAGTACGGGGGTAGCGGGAGGGCTAAGGGAGCAGTTCTTC
NA | TRBJ1-4 | NA | TRBV4-3 | CASSQDLGGLSEKLFF | TGCGCCAGCAGCCAAGATCTTGGAGGGCTCAGTGAAAAACTGTTTTTT
NA | TRBJ2-1 | NA | TRBV3-1/TRBV3-2 | CASSPTVAVSYNEQFF | TGTGCCAGCAGCCCTACGGTAGCGGTCTCCTACAATGAGCAGTTCTTC
NA | TRBJ2-1 | NA | TRBV4-1 | CASSQVGGNEQFF | TGCGCCAGCAGCCAAGTCGGGGGAAATGAGCAGTTCTTC
NA | TRBJ2-3 | TRBD2 | TRBV4-2 | CASSQVRGGPQDTQYF | TGTGCCAGCAGCCAAGTTCGGGGGGGGCCGCAAGATACGCAGTATTTT
NA | TRBJ1-3 | NA | TRBV18 | CASSPESKLSGNTIYF | TGTGCCAGCTCACCAGAGTCCAAACTCTCTGGAAACACCATATATTTT
NA | TRBJ2-1 | TRBD2 | TRBV4-1 | CASSQDTVSGSDEQFF | TGCGCCAGCAGCCAAGATACTGTTAGCGGGAGTGATGAGCAGTTCTTC
NA | TRBJ1-5 | NA | TRBV5-6 | CASSLMSDISNQPQHF | TGTGCCAGCAGCTTGATGTCAGATATTAGCAATCAGCCCCAGCATTTT
NA | TRBJ2-1 | NA | TRBV9 | CASSVGVRDEQFF | TGTGCCAGCAGCGTAGGCGTTCGCGATGAGCAGTTCTTC
NA | TRBJ1-2 | NA | TRBV9 | CASSPWAGEANYGYTF | TGTGCCAGCAGCCCCTGGGCAGGGGAAGCTAACTATGGCTACACCTTC
NA | TRBJ1-5 | TRBD1 | TRBV7-7 | CASSSLGSGQDNQPQHF | TGTGCCAGCAGCTCCTTGGGGTCGGGACAGGACAATCAGCCCCAGCATTTT
few | TRBJ2-7 | TRBD1 | TRBV19 | CASSIVQGGYEQYF | TGTGCCAGTAGTATAGTACAGGGGGGCTACGAGCAGTACTTC
once | TRBJ2-1 | TRBD2 | TRBV6-2/TRBV6-3 | CASSHSGLAGDHNEQFF | TGTGCCAGCAGTCACTCGGGACTAGCGGGGGATCACAATGAGCAGTTCTTC
NA | TRBJ2-3 | NA | TRBV3-1/TRBV3-2 | CASSQETGFNTDTQYF | TGTGCCAGCAGCCAAGAAACAGGGTTCAACACAGATACGCAGTATTTT
NA | TRBJ2-1 | TRBD2 | TRBV19 | CASTPSGLASHNEQFF | TGTGCCAGTACCCCATCCGGACTAGCGTCACACAATGAGCAGTTCTTC
NA | TRBJ2-7 | TRBD2 | TRBV11-2 | CASSLVGGDPYEQYF | TGTGCCAGCAGCTTAGTCGGGGGGGATCCCTACGAGCAGTACTTC
NA | TRBJ2-7 | TRBD1 | TRBV5-6 | CASSFATGTGQGEQYF | TGTGCCAGCAGCTTTGCGACCGGGACAGGGCAAGGAGAGCAGTACTTC
NA | TRBJ2-3 | TRBD2 | TRBV11-2 | CASSSRTSQFSPDTQYF | TGTGCCAGCAGCTCACGGACTAGCCAGTTTTCTCCGGATACGCAGTATTTT
NA | TRBJ1-6 | NA | TRBV7-9 | CASSSPGGTGRDSPLHF | TGTGCCAGCAGCTCACCGGGGGGCACAGGTCGCGATTCACCCCTCCACTTT
NA | TRBJ1-1 | NA | TRBV6-5 | CASSYHRDGTEAFF | TGTGCCAGCAGTTATCACAGGGATGGCACTGAAGCTTTCTTT
NA | TRBJ2-3 | NA | TRBV6-2/TRBV6-3 | CASSPPGDTDTQYF | TGTGCCAGCAGCCCACCGGGGGACACAGATACGCAGTATTTT
few | TRBJ1-1 | NA | TRBV21-1 | CASTTRTENTEAFF | TGTGCCAGCACGACCCGGACAGAGAACACTGAAGCTTTCTTT
NA | TRBJ2-1 | TRBD2 | TRBV7-2 | CASSLASGGAGSYNEQFF | TGTGCCAGCAGCTTAGCTAGCGGGGGGGCAGGTTCCTACAATGAGCAGTTCTTC
NA | TRBJ2-2 | TRBD1 | TRBV4-1 | CASSQEAGGGNTGELFF | TGCGCCAGCAGCCAAGAAGCAGGGGGCGGGAACACCGGGGAGCTGTTTTTT
NA | TRBJ2-6 | NA | TRBV25-1 | CASSERTVSYSGANVLTF | TGTGCCAGCAGTGAGCGGACAGTTAGTTACTCTGGGGCCAACGTCCTGACTTTC
NA | TRBJ1-5 | NA | TRBV6-6 | CASSHPWEESNQPQHF | TGTGCCAGCAGCCACCCGTGGGAGGAAAGCAATCAGCCCCAGCATTTT
NA | TRBJ2-7 | TRBD1 | TRBV13 | CASAPQGTYEQYF | TGTGCCAGCGCACCACAGGGGACCTACGAGCAGTACTTC
NA | TRBJ2-7 | TRBD1 | TRBV7-2 | CASSRDRDRPTYEQYF | TGTGCCAGCAGCCGTGACCGGGACAGGCCCACCTACGAGCAGTACTTC
NA | TRBJ2-5 | TRBD1 | TRBV5-1 | CASSSLDRAQETQYF | TGCGCCAGCAGCTCGTTAGACAGGGCCCAAGAGACCCAGTACTTC
NA | TRBJ2-3 | TRBD2 | TRBV29-1 | CSVEAWSGRAGGTDTQYF | TGCAGCGTTGAAGCTTGGAGCGGGAGGGCCGGAGGCACAGATACGCAGTATTTT
NA | TRBJ1-6 | NA | TRBV25-1 | CASSGYGSPNSPLHF | TGTGCCAGCAGTGGGTACGGGAGCCCTAATTCACCCCTCCACTTT
NA | TRBJ2-2 | NA | TRBV30 | CAWSMLTGELFF | TGTGCCTGGAGTATGCTAACCGGGGAGCTGTTTTTT
NA | TRBJ1-5 | NA | TRBV30 | CAWRDPRQANQPQHF | TGTGCCTGGAGAGACCCTCGACAGGCCAATCAGCCCCAGCATTTT
once | TRBJ1-2 | NA | TRBV6-2/TRBV6-3 | CASSYGGTQDYGYTF | TGTGCCAGCAGTTATGGGGGGACCCAGGACTATGGCTACACCTTC